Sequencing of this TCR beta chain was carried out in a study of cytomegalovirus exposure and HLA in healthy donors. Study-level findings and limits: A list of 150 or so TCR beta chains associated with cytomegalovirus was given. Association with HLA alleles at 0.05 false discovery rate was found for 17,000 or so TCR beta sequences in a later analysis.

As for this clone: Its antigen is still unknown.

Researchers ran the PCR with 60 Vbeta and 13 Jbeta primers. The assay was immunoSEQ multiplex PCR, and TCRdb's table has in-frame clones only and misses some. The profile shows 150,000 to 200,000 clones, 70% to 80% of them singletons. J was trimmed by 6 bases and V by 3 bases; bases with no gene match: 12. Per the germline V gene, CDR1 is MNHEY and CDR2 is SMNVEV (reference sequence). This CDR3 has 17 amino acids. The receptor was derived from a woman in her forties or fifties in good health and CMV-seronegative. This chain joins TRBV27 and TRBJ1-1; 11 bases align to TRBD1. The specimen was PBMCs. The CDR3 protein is CASSFRSIGQGASEAFF. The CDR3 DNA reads TGTGCCAGCAGTTTTCGGAGTATCGGACAGGGGGCCTCTGAAGCTTTCTTT.